This entry lists 20 T cell receptor beta chains sequenced from one sample in a study of cytomegalovirus exposure and HLA in healthy donors. Primers: 60 Vbeta forward and 13 Jbeta reverse. Libraries were prepared by immunoSEQ multiplex PCR; TCRdb keeps only in-frame clonotypes and omits some of them. Counted here are roughly 120,000 clones, 60% to 75% occurring once; the ten biggest clones make up less than 3.5%. Sequenced input: PBMCs. Every receptor here comes from a woman in her thirties or forties in good health and CMV-seropositive.

Only a few counts were recorded for this clone. V is TRBV11-2 and J is TRBJ2-5, with TRBD2 matching over 15 bases. The V gene end was trimmed by 3 bases and the J gene end by 2 bases; junction bases not matched to a gene: 1. CDR1 SGHAT and CDR2 FQNNGV come from the germline V gene. CDR3 length: 16 residues. The CDR3 bases are TGTGCCAGCAGCTTTGGGACTAGCGGGGGGCAAGAGACCCAGTACTTC. Its protein product is CASSFGTSGGQETQYF. Variable domain in full (rest from reference TRBV11-2 and TRBJ2-5): EAGVAQSPRYKIIEKRQSVAFWCNPISGHATLYWYQQILGQGPKLLIQFQNNGVVDDSQLPKDRFSAERLKGVDSTLKIQPAKLEDSAVYLCASSFGTSGGQETQYFGPGTRLLVL.

The chain recombines TRBV5-4 with TRBJ2-3; 10 nucleotides match TRBD1. CDR1 SGHNT and CDR2 YYREEE come from the germline V gene (reference sequence). CDR3 length: 13 amino acids. V lost 4 bases and J lost 6; bases outside the gene matches: 2. The CDR3 spells CASSPDRGDTQYF. The CDR3, as DNA: TGTGCCAGCAGCCCGGACAGGGGGGATACGCAGTATTTT.

This rearrangement joins TRBV30 to TRBJ1-1; 8 bases fit TRBD1. This CDR3 region has 14 residues. With V trimmed by 8 bases and J by 5 bases, 13 bases remained unmatched. CDR1 is GTSNPN, CDR2 SVGIG, per germline (reference sequence). CDR3 region: CARDQGAISTEAFF. CDR3 sequence (DNA): TGTGCCAGGGATCAGGGGGCGATCTCGACTGAAGCTTTCTTT.

The chain has TRBV4-1 and TRBJ1-2; D is ambiguous. Germline CDR1 reads MGHRA; CDR2 reads YSYEKL. V was cut by 5 bases and J by 7 bases, with 14 bases left in between. The CDR3 is 13 amino acids. DNA of the CDR3: TGCGCCAGCAGCAGCTTCCAAAGAGGTGGCTACACCTTC. This encodes CASSSFQRGGYTF.

The chain has TRBV6-5 and TRBJ2-6; D is unresolved. The germline V and J ends were trimmed by 2 bases and 0 bases, with 5 bases remaining between them. The CDR3 spans 15 residues. The germline V gene has CDR1 MNHEY and CDR2 SVGAGI. The CDR3 nucleotides read TGTGCCAGCAGTTACCAAAACTCTGGGGCCAACGTCCTGACTTTC. Amino acid sequence: CASSYQNSGANVLTF.

The rearrangement uses TRBV9 and TRBJ1-1, with TRBD1 identical over 9 bases. The CDR3 covers 16 residues. Germline loops: CDR1 SGDLS, CDR2 YYNGEE. Trimming at V came to 3 bases and at J to 3 bases, leaving 9 bases not matched to a gene. The CDR3 DNA is TGTGCCAGCAGCGGGAACCGGGACAGGGCCTACACTGAAGCTTTCTTT. Residues: CASSGNRDRAYTEAFF.

This chain links TRBV30 with TRBJ2-5; possible D gene TRBD2, 5 bases. Trimming pared 3 bases from V and 2 bases from J, leaving 19 bases between. This CDR3 contains 16 residues. Per the germline V gene, CDR1 is GTSNPN and CDR2 is SVGIG (reference sequence). Here the CDR3 reads CAWSADPVANQETQYF. CDR3 DNA: TGTGCCTGGAGCGCTGATCCAGTAGCGAATCAAGAGACCCAGTACTTC. The complete variable domain, with remaining parts taken from reference TRBV30 and TRBJ2-5, reads SQTIHQWPATLVQPVGSPLSLECTVEGTSNPNLYWYRQAAGRGLQLLFYSVGIGQISSEVPQNLSASRPQDRQFILSSKKLLLSDSGFYLCAWSADPVANQETQYFGPGTRLLVL.

V gene TRBV27 combines with J gene TRBJ2-7, with D possibly matching TRBD2 (6 bases). Germline loops: CDR1 MNHEY, CDR2 SMNVEV (reference sequence). The CDR3 totals 16 residues. V lost 3 bases and J lost 1, with 16 bases in between. DNA of the CDR3: TGTGCCAGCAGTTTGGTGGGCGGGACGGCTTCCTACGAGCAGTACTTC. It encodes CASSLVGGTASYEQYF.

J is TRBJ1-5 and V is TRBV2; D unresolved. Germline CDR1 is SNHLY and CDR2 is FYNNEI. The length of the CDR3 is 13 residues. V lost 6 bases and J lost 3, with 9 bases in between. The CDR3 DNA is TGTGCCAGCAGGCGGGGAGACAATCAGCCCCAGCATTTT. Protein product: CASRRGDNQPQHF.

CDR3 DNA: TGTGCCAGCGCGGGGGCGGTTCAAGAGACCCAGTACTTC. Protein: CASAGAVQETQYF. V is TRBV7-2 and J is TRBJ2-5; weak D call: TRBD2 (7 bases). CDR1 SGHTA and CDR2 FQGNSA come from the germline V gene. V lost 8 bases, J lost 2 bases, and 12 bases lay in between. This CDR3 contains 13 residues.

This clone has just one count. J is TRBJ1-4 and V is TRBV5-6; TRBD1 matches at 7 bases. V was clipped by 4 bases and J by 5 bases; unmatched bases: 5. Germline V gene data show CDR1 as SGHDT and CDR2 as YYEEEE. The CDR3 extends over 14 amino acids. The CDR3 sequence is CASSPTGRNEKLFF. CDR3 bases: TGTGCCAGCAGCCCGACAGGGAGAAATGAAAAACTGTTTTTT.

This chain links TRBV5-4 with TRBJ1-4; 8 bases are shared with TRBD1. CDR1 and CDR2 (germline): SGHNT, YYREEE (reference sequence). V shed 3 bases, J shed 0 bases, and the junction held 1 base outside the gene matches. The CDR3 loop spans 15 amino acids. The CDR3 nucleotides are TGTGCCAGCAGCTCGGGACAGGCAACTAATGAAAAACTGTTTTTT. This translates into CASSSGQATNEKLFF.

This clone has only a few counts. The chain links TRBV4-1 to TRBJ1-1; 9 nucleotides agree with TRBD1. V lost 4 bases to trimming and J lost 1 base; unmatched junction nucleotides: 7. The CDR3 runs to 16 residues. In germline, CDR1 is MGHRA, CDR2 YSYEKL. CDR3 sequence (DNA): TGCGCCAGCAGCCTCGGACAGGGGAGGACGAACACTGAAGCTTTCTTT. Translation gives CASSLGQGRTNTEAFF.

This chain connects TRBV19 to TRBJ1-5; D gene unclear. This CDR3 region has 15 residues. The V gene lost 4 bases and the J gene lost 0 bases, with 10 bases spanning the gap. Germline V lookup: CDR1 LNHDA, CDR2 SQIVND (reference sequence). The CDR3 DNA follows: TGTGCCAGTAGTAGGGTACGGGATAGCAATCAGCCCCAGCATTTT. This codes for CASSRVRDSNQPQHF.

The rearrangement joins TRBV27 to TRBJ2-1, with 11 bases aligning to TRBD1. CDR3 length: 14 residues. Germline-derived CDR1 and CDR2 are MNHEY and SMNVEV (reference sequence). V lost 6 bases and J lost 9; bases outside the gene matches: 7. CDR3 in amino acids: CASRAGQGATEQFF. The DNA for the CDR3 is TGTGCCAGCAGGGCAGGACAGGGGGCGACTGAGCAGTTCTTC.

The chain employs TRBV4-1 and TRBJ2-5; D gene ambiguous. The CDR3 totals 12 residues. The V end was cut by 0 bases, the J end by 7 bases, with 6 bases between. The V gene's germline CDR1 is MGHRA and CDR2 YSYEKL. Here the CDR3 reads CASSQDGRTQYF. For the CDR3, the DNA is TGCGCCAGCAGCCAAGATGGCAGGACCCAGTACTTC.

The gene calls are TRBV18 and TRBJ1-4, with D tentatively TRBD1 (5 bases). The V and J ends lost 3 bases and 7 bases respectively, with 18 bases between them. CDR3 length equals 16 residues. Germline CDR1 KGHSH, CDR2 LQKENI. The DNA for the CDR3 is TGTGCCAGCTCACCCCCTAACAGTGGGGCCACTGAAAAACTGTTTTTT. This codes for CASSPPNSGATEKLFF.

The chain uses TRBV25-1 and TRBJ2-5; TRBD2 might be the D (6 bases). The V and J ends lost 7 bases and 3 bases respectively, with 9 bases between them. Germline values: CDR1 MGHDK, CDR2 SYGVNS. There are 12 residues in the CDR3. The CDR3 DNA reads TGTGCCAGCACGGGGGTTGAAGAGACCCAGTACTTC. Translating it yields CASTGVEETQYF.

This chain links TRBV27 with TRBJ1-2, with 7 bases aligning to TRBD1. From germline, CDR1 is MNHEY and CDR2 SMNVEV (reference sequence). This CDR3 is built from 14 residues. V was clipped by 4 bases and J by 1 base; unmatched bases: 3. CDR3 amino acids: CASSWGQSNYGYTF. CDR3 coding DNA: TGTGCCAGCAGTTGGGGACAGAGTAACTATGGCTACACCTTC.

This clone was detected only once. The CDR3 DNA reads TGTGCCAGCAGTCCCCGGAGGCCTGGAACTGAAGAGCAGTACTTC. This sequence encodes CASSPRRPGTEEQYF. The chain couples TRBV27 to TRBJ2-7; D may be TRBD2 (5 bases). The V gene's germline CDR1 is MNHEY and CDR2 SMNVEV (reference sequence). The CDR3 extends over 15 amino acids. Trimming shortened V by 5 bases and J by 7 bases, and 21 bases separated the two germline ends.